The text below deals with one T cell receptor (beta chain). Its specificity is not known. This entry belongs to a study of response to subunit inactivated influenza vaccine. General study findings and limits: The authors offered the suggestion that each seasonal influenza vaccination recruits few new T cells.

The CDR3 runs to 15 residues. Trimming took off 6 bases at V and 7 bases at J, with 19 bases between the two ends. Germline V CDR1 and CDR2: SGHKS, YYEKEE (reference sequence). TCRdb called the RT-PCR reads again in MiXCR, with one record for every CDR3 protein. The table shows 500,000 to 750,000 distinct CDR3 sequences, with around 15% occurring only once. The V call is TRBV5-5, the J call TRBJ2-2, with D perhaps assigned TRBD1 or TRBD2 (6 bases each). Sample: PBMCs from blood, taken approximately 12 days after vaccination. The sequence came from a man aged 50-60 years who received an inactivated influenza vaccine. The CDR3 DNA reads TGTGCCAGCACCCGGGGGCCCAGAGGGGACGGGGAGCTGTTTTTT. It specifies CASTRGPRGDGELFF.